The rows below give T cell receptor beta chains drawn from one sample of a study of long-term antiretroviral therapy in people with HIV. Clones were sequenced by immunoSEQ multiplex PCR, and TCRdb holds only the in-frame ones, with some missing. The data show approximately 26,000 clones, about 87% seen once. The input for sequencing was unsorted PBMCs, taken 1.8 years after starting antiretroviral therapy. The receptors derive from a woman under 30 with HIV. The CDR3 runs from the conserved cysteine through the conserved F or W. The D gene is left open where the match is weak. The size field is filled for only some rows; it gives once, few, many or a size class.

CDR3 DNA: TGTGCCAGCAGTTCCCCGGGGGCCCAGCCCCAGCATTTT
CDR3 protein: CASSSPGAQPQHF
J gene: TRBJ1-5
V gene: TRBV6-5
clone size: NA
D gene: NA

CDR3 DNA: TGCAGCGTACCTACAGGGGAAGCTGGAAACACCATATATTTT
CDR3 protein: CSVPTGEAGNTIYF
J gene: TRBJ1-3
V gene: TRBV29-1
clone size: NA
D gene: TRBD1

CDR3 DNA: TGTGCCAGCAGCGTCGAGGACTATCGAGAGACCCAGTACTTC
CDR3 protein: CASSVEDYRETQYF
J gene: TRBJ2-5
V gene: TRBV11-2
clone size: NA
D gene: NA

CDR3 DNA: TGTGCCAGCAGCGTAGACGGAGACTACAATGAGCAGTTCTTC
CDR3 protein: CASSVDGDYNEQFF
J gene: TRBJ2-1
V gene: TRBV9
clone size: NA
D gene: NA

CDR3 DNA: TGTGCCAGCAGCTTCGAAAGGGGGATGAACACCGGGGAGCTGTTTTTT
CDR3 protein: CASSFERGMNTGELFF
J gene: TRBJ2-2
V gene: TRBV7-9
clone size: NA
D gene: NA

CDR3 DNA: TGTGCCAGCAGTGAAGCGCCTGGGGTTTTCCACGAGCAGTACTTC
CDR3 protein: CASSEAPGVFHEQYF
J gene: TRBJ2-7
V gene: TRBV2
clone size: NA
D gene: NA

CDR3 DNA: TGCAGTGCCAGGCAGGGGACTGAAGCTTTCTTT
CDR3 protein: CSARQGTEAFF
J gene: TRBJ1-1
V gene: TRBV20-1
clone size: NA
D gene: NA

CDR3 DNA: TGTGCCAGCAGCCATCGGGACTACGCCCGTGATGAGCAGTTCTTC
CDR3 protein: CASSHRDYARDEQFF
J gene: TRBJ2-1
V gene: TRBV9
clone size: NA
D gene: TRBD2

CDR3 DNA: TGTGCCAGCAGTTACGCCGGGACAGGGGAGGAAAAACTGTTTTTT
CDR3 protein: CASSYAGTGEEKLFF
J gene: TRBJ1-4
V gene: TRBV6-5
clone size: NA
D gene: TRBD1

CDR3 DNA: TGTGCCAGCAGCTTACAACAGGGCCCCCAGGGGCAGTTCTTC
CDR3 protein: CASSLQQGPQGQFF
J gene: TRBJ2-1
V gene: TRBV7-2
clone size: NA
D gene: NA

CDR3 DNA: TGCGCCAGCAACTTAGGTCAAGGGGAATTCGGGACCCAGTACTTC
CDR3 protein: CASNLGQGEFGTQYF
J gene: TRBJ2-5
V gene: TRBV5-1
clone size: NA
D gene: NA

CDR3 DNA: TGTGCCAGCAGCTTAGGTTTACAGCCCGCGAACACCGGGGAGCTGTTTTTT
CDR3 protein: CASSLGLQPANTGELFF
J gene: TRBJ2-2
V gene: TRBV11-1
clone size: once
D gene: NA

CDR3 DNA: TGCGCCAGCAGCCAAGGAGAGGCTAGCGGGAGACTCGACACCGGGGAGCTGTTTTTT
CDR3 protein: CASSQGEASGRLDTGELFF
J gene: TRBJ2-2
V gene: TRBV4-3
clone size: NA
D gene: TRBD2

CDR3 DNA: TGCGCCAGCAGCCAAGATCTTCGGGAGCAGTACTTC
CDR3 protein: CASSQDLREQYF
J gene: TRBJ2-7
V gene: TRBV4-1
clone size: NA
D gene: NA

CDR3 DNA: TGCGCCAGCAGCCAACAGGGCGGTGCCTATAATTCACCCCTCCACTTT
CDR3 protein: CASSQQGGAYNSPLHF
J gene: TRBJ1-6
V gene: TRBV4-3
clone size: NA
D gene: NA

CDR3 DNA: TGTGCCAGCAGCGTAGACCAGGCATATAATTCACCCCTCCACTTT
CDR3 protein: CASSVDQAYNSPLHF
J gene: TRBJ1-6
V gene: TRBV9
clone size: NA
D gene: NA

CDR3 DNA: TGTGCCAGCAGTGAAGCCCTATGGCAGGGTGTCCACGAGCAGTACTTC
CDR3 protein: CASSEALWQGVHEQYF
J gene: TRBJ2-7
V gene: TRBV6-1
clone size: NA
D gene: NA

CDR3 DNA: TGTGCCAGCAGTTACGGGGGCACTGAAGCTTTCTTT
CDR3 protein: CASSYGGTEAFF
J gene: TRBJ1-1
V gene: TRBV6-5
clone size: NA
D gene: NA

CDR3 DNA: TGCGCCAGCAGCTCAGGACAGGGGGAAGGCCAAGAGACCCAGTACTTC
CDR3 protein: CASSSGQGEGQETQYF
J gene: TRBJ2-5
V gene: TRBV5-1
clone size: NA
D gene: TRBD1

CDR3 DNA: TGTGCCAGTAGTCCGGGACTAATTTCCGAGCAGTACTTC
CDR3 protein: CASSPGLISEQYF
J gene: TRBJ2-7
V gene: TRBV19
clone size: NA
D gene: TRBD2

CDR3 DNA: TGTGCCAGTAGTTTGGGGGAGTGGGGGGAGACCCAGTACTTC
CDR3 protein: CASSLGEWGETQYF
J gene: TRBJ2-5
V gene: TRBV19
clone size: once
D gene: NA

CDR3 DNA: TGTGCCAGCAGTGAAGGTGTTCTAGCGGGCACAGATACGCAGTATTTT
CDR3 protein: CASSEGVLAGTDTQYF
J gene: TRBJ2-3
V gene: TRBV2
clone size: NA
D gene: TRBD2

CDR3 DNA: TGCGCCAGCAGCTTGGCCCCCCCTTACGGCGAGCAGTACTTC
CDR3 protein: CASSLAPPYGEQYF
J gene: TRBJ2-7
V gene: TRBV5-1
clone size: NA
D gene: NA

CDR3 DNA: TGTGCCAGCAGTGAGTACAGGCGACACTCTGGAAACACCATATATTTT
CDR3 protein: CASSEYRRHSGNTIYF
J gene: TRBJ1-3
V gene: TRBV2
clone size: NA
D gene: NA

CDR3 DNA: TGCGCCAGCAGCCAACTTGCACAAGAGACCCAGTACTTC
CDR3 protein: CASSQLAQETQYF
J gene: TRBJ2-5
V gene: TRBV4-1
clone size: NA
D gene: NA

CDR3 DNA: TGCGCCAGCAGCCAAGATCCGGCGGGAGTCGGGGAGACCCAGTACTTC
CDR3 protein: CASSQDPAGVGETQYF
J gene: TRBJ2-5
V gene: TRBV4-3
clone size: NA
D gene: TRBD2

CDR3 DNA: TGTGCCACCAGCAGAGAATACAGCTCCTACGAGCAGTACTTC
CDR3 protein: CATSREYSSYEQYF
J gene: TRBJ2-7
V gene: TRBV15
clone size: NA
D gene: NA

CDR3 DNA: TGTGCCAGCACGAGGGGTACCTACGAGCAGTACTTC
CDR3 protein: CASTRGTYEQYF
J gene: TRBJ2-7
V gene: TRBV6-1
clone size: NA
D gene: NA

CDR3 DNA: TGTGCCTCCGGGACCTACGAGCAGTACTTC
CDR3 protein: CASGTYEQYF
J gene: TRBJ2-7
V gene: TRBV6-6
clone size: NA
D gene: NA

CDR3 DNA: TGCGCCAGCAGTAGGGACTCTTCAACCTCCTACGAGCAGTACTTC
CDR3 protein: CASSRDSSTSYEQYF
J gene: TRBJ2-7
V gene: TRBV10-1
clone size: NA
D gene: NA

CDR3 DNA: TGTGCCAGCTCACCCACGGGGAGGCCTGGAAACACCATATATTTT
CDR3 protein: CASSPTGRPGNTIYF
J gene: TRBJ1-3
V gene: TRBV18
clone size: NA
D gene: NA

CDR3 DNA: TGCGCCAGCAGCCAAATGAACAGGGGCCAGACCTACGAGCAGTACTTC
CDR3 protein: CASSQMNRGQTYEQYF
J gene: TRBJ2-7
V gene: TRBV5-1
clone size: NA
D gene: TRBD1

CDR3 DNA: TGTGCCAGCAGCTTTCAAGGTTCCGGGGCCAACGTCCTGACTTTC
CDR3 protein: CASSFQGSGANVLTF
J gene: TRBJ2-6
V gene: TRBV5-4
clone size: NA
D gene: NA

CDR3 DNA: TGTGCCAGCAGTTTGGAAGGGCCCGACACCGGGGAGCTGTTTTTT
CDR3 protein: CASSLEGPDTGELFF
J gene: TRBJ2-2
V gene: TRBV27
clone size: NA
D gene: NA

CDR3 DNA: TGTGCCAGCAGCGATGGACTAGGTCGGGCCGGGGAGCTGTTTTTT
CDR3 protein: CASSDGLGRAGELFF
J gene: TRBJ2-2
V gene: TRBV9
clone size: NA
D gene: TRBD2